This T cell receptor (beta chain) was recovered during a study of T cells after yellow fever vaccination. Via MiXCR, TCRdb re-called the 5' RACE reads, giving one row per CDR3 protein. Among some 150,000 distinct CDR3 sequences listed, around 6.3% were seen once. Only a few counts were recorded for this clonotype. V was clipped by 5 bases and J by 1 base, with 8 bases between them. CDR1 and CDR2 (germline): MNHNY, SVGAGI (reference sequence). The CDR3 totals 13 residues. The sample was CD4+ T cells sorted from PBMCs, taken 10 days after the yellow fever booster vaccination. This receptor was identified in a man aged 25-45 years who received the YFV17D yellow fever vaccine. The V call is TRBV6-6, the J call TRBJ1-1, with D uncertain. This CDR3 reads CASSAHGNTEAFF. The CDR3 bases are TGTGCCAGCAGTGCCCACGGGAACACTGAAGCTTTCTTT.